This T cell receptor beta chain was recovered during a study of cytomegalovirus exposure and HLA in healthy donors. Both 60 Vbeta primers and 13 Jbeta primers went into the PCR. Sequenced by immunoSEQ multiplex PCR; TCRdb stores in-frame clones only, minus some. Its clone listing holds 200,000 to 250,000 clones. CDR3 length: 14 amino acids. Trimming shortened V by 0 bases and J by 5 bases, and 11 bases separated the two germline ends. CDR1 and CDR2 from the germline V gene are SGHRS and YFSETQ. The sample was PBMCs. The clonotype was recovered from a girl aged 2 to 9 in good health and CMV-seropositive. The V and J genes are TRBV5-1 and TRBJ2-5; D perhaps matches TRBD2 (7 bases). CDR3 protein: CASSLAGGWETQYF. The CDR3 DNA sequence: TGCGCCAGCAGCTTGGCGGGGGGCTGGGAGACCCAGTACTTC.